This TCR beta chain was retrieved from a study of vaccination effects on CD4 cells after COVID-19 (dated by TCRdb to 2022 to 2024). The study in broad terms: Each participant received two doses of an mRNA SARS-CoV-2 vaccine, either BNT162b2 or mRNA-1273. Altogether, around ten COVID-19 convalescent patients and several SARS-CoV-2-naive healthy vaccine recipients made up the full study. Cultures from other donors in the study were sequenced with the Oncomine TCR Beta short-read assay on an Illumina iSeq 100. The study compared SARS-CoV-2 spike-specific CD4+ TCR repertoires before and after mRNA vaccination in COVID-19 convalescent patients and infection-naive vaccine recipients.

Concerning this clone itself: This clone's antigen is unknown. Base qualities are missing; no much larger clone stands one base away.

What the research found in general, with its limitations: Clones induced by infection and clones induced by vaccination both contracted markedly at late timepoints after vaccination, which fits with T cell responses waning over time. Among healthy vaccine recipients, nearly all vaccine-induced clones were SARS-CoV-2 mono-reactive, and only 1 of 255 was cross-reactive with common cold coronaviruses. Only a small number of convalescent patients were included, and no early post-infection timepoints were available, which limited the study.

To prepare the library, the immunoSEQ multiplex PCR assay was applied. DNA from the CD4+ T cells that had been cultured and isolated underwent TCR beta CDR3 sequencing. For the original study's pipeline: Non-productive TCR sequences were discarded, and reads were trimmed to the CDR3 region, with only CDR3s of 7 or more amino acids retained. The MANAFEST web app was used to pick out antigen-specific clonotypes by comparing their expansion in peptide wells with that in reference cultures. To count as positive, a clone had to show expansion at FDR<0.05 compared with the reference and with all other wells, an odds ratio above 5, and a frequency above 0.1% in two replicate wells. Clonotypes significantly expanded in SARS-CoV-2 spike wells and in at least one common cold coronavirus spike condition were defined as cross-reactive. CDR3 similarity was assessed by Levenshtein distance using the stringdist R package, and unrooted trees were constructed with ape in R 3.6.1. This immuneACCESS table, as held by TCRdb, lists in-frame sequences with V and J called but not all clones. Of the missing ones, under half trace to an unresolved V gene in checked studies; the others have no known cause. V and J calls and clone size follow that table, whereas D and trimming were derived from the DNA. The sample records roughly 30,000 clones, about 81% of which are singletons. The top ten hold about 32% of the sample.

In the ViraFEST assay, PBMC were stimulated with viral peptide pools, and TCR sequencing was then used to find antigen-specific CD4+ T cell clonotypes based on their expansion. After around eleven days of culture, CD4+ T cells were isolated with the EasySep CD4+ T cell isolation kit. Healthy vaccine recipients had no prior SARS-CoV-2 infection, confirmed by negative nucleocapsid antibodies before and after vaccination. About 2.1 million PBMC per well were cultured with about 9.6 ug/ml peptides in IMDM containing roughly 5% human AB serum, around 10 IU/ml IL-2 and gentamicin. Half of the culture medium was replaced with fresh IL-2-containing medium on days 3 and 7. Unless noted otherwise, every peptide stimulation condition was grown in triplicate wells. PBMC were separated from whole blood using Ficoll-Paque Plus gradient centrifugation and were then either cryopreserved at -140C or used fresh. The overlapping peptide pools covered the spike proteins of SARS-CoV-2 and of the common cold coronaviruses HCoV-NL63, HCoV-OC43 and HCoV-229E. Genomic DNA was extracted from cultured CD4+ T cells with the QIAamp micro DNA kit.

Looking up the germline V gene (reference sequence) yields CDR1 MNHEY and CDR2 SMNVEV. V is pared back by 5 bases and J by 1 base, with 8 bases lying between the germline termini. The CDR3, from cysteine to phenylalanine, totals 13 residues. The read is trimmed to its CDR3 DNA, 39 bases read in frame from base 1. This receptor was taken from a human donor who received a COVID-19 vaccine. Source: CD4+ T cells from PBMCs cultured with SARS-CoV-2 spike peptides, taken before COVID-19 vaccination. In light of the paper, this sample's cell subset or site label describes: SARS-CoV-2 spike overlapping peptide pool stimulation. The chain is assembled from TRBV27 and TRBJ1-2; the D gene lacks a confident call. The nucleotide sequence reads TGTGCCAGCAGTCGGGCGGGTAACTATGGCTACACCTTC. The resulting protein is CASSRAGNYGYTF.